This T cell receptor (beta chain) was recorded in a study of radiation and T cells in renal cell carcinoma. Method: immunoSEQ multiplex PCR; TCRdb's copy keeps in-frame clones and lacks some. The sample carries roughly 170,000 clones, around 89% recorded once. Specified time point: blood 4 weeks post-SBRT, at nephrectomy. As for treatment: 15 Gy SBRT to primary tumor, nephrectomy 4 weeks later. Sequenced material: blood, taken from a patient whose treatment included radiotherapy and nephrectomy. The TCR was taken from a woman between 50 and 59 years old with renal cell carcinoma.

Written as DNA, the CDR3 is TGTGCCAGCAGCCCCGGGACAGGGGGAAATAATTCACCCCTCCACTTT. It specifies CASSPGTGGNNSPLHF. This chain connects TRBV13 to TRBJ1-6; TRBD1 matches 11 bases. The germline CDR1 and CDR2 sequences are PRHDT and FYEKMQ (reference sequence). After removal of 5 bases from V and 5 bases from J, the junction contained 5 bases not matched to a gene. The CDR3 runs to 16 residues.